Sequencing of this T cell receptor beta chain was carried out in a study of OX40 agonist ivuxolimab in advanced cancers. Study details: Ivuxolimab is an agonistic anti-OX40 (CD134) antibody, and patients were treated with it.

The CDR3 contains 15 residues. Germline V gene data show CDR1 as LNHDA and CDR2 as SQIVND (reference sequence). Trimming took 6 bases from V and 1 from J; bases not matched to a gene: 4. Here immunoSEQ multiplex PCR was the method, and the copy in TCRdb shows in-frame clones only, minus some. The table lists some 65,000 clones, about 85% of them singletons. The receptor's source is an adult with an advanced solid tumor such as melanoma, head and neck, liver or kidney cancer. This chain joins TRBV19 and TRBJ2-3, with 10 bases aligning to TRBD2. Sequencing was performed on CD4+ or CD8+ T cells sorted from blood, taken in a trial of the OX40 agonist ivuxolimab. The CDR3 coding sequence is TGTGCCAGTAGCGCCCTAGCGGGGGGCACAGATACGCAGTATTTT. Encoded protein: CASSALAGGTDTQYF.